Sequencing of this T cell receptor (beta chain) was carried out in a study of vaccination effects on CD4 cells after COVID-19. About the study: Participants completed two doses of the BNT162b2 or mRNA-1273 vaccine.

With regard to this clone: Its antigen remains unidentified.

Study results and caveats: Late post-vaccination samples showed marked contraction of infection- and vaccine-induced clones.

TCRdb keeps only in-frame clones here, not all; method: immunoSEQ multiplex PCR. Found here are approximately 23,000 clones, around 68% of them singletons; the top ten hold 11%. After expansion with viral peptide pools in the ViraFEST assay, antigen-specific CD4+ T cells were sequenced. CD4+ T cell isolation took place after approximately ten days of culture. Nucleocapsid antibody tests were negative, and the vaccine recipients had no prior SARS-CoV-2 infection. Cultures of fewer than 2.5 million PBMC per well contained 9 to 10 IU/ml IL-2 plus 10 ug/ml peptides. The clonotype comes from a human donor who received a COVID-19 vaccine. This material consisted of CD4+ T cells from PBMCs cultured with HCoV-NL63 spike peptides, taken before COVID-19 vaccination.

The DNA for the CDR3 is TGTGCCAGCAGTTCAGGACAGGGCCTTTCCCAGTACTTC. Protein: CASSSGQGLSQYF. The V gene is TRBV6-6, the J gene TRBJ2-5, with 8 bases aligning to TRBD1. This CDR3 comprises 13 residues. V gave up 4 bases and J gave up 9 bases; unmatched junction bases: 7. Germline-derived CDR1 and CDR2 are MNHNY and SVGAGI (reference sequence).